The 9 T cell receptor beta chains below come from one sample, sequenced in a study of identical twins. TCRdb reanalysed the 5' RACE reads using MiXCR and keeps one entry per CDR3 protein. The repertoire holds a few hundred thousand distinct CDR3 sequences, with less than 20% as singletons. The sequenced sample was naive T cells sorted from blood. Every receptor here comes from a middle-aged man in good health.

This clonotype was detected many times. The chain combines TRBV20-1 with TRBJ2-3, with 11 bases matching TRBD2. CDR3 length: 17 amino acids. Germline V gives CDR1 DFQATT, CDR2 SNEGSKA (reference sequence). V gave up 2 bases and J gave up 0 bases; unmatched junction bases: 7. DNA for the CDR3: TGCAGTGCTAGAAAAGGGACTAGCGGAATTAGCACAGATACGCAGTATTTT. This translates into CSARKGTSGISTDTQYF.

The V gene is TRBV29-1, the J gene TRBJ2-1; D unclear. This CDR3 comprises 11 residues. Germline V CDR1 and CDR2: SQVTM, ANQGSEA. Between the trimmed V and J ends, which lost 4 bases and 5 bases, there was a span of 6 bases. CDR3 DNA sequence: TGCAGCGTTGCCAGCCACAATGAGCAGTTCTTC. Protein: CSVASHNEQFF.

Only a few counts were recorded for this clonotype. The chain recombines TRBV29-1 with TRBJ2-3; no reliable D call. Trimming took 4 bases from V and 1 from J, leaving 6 bases between them. The CDR3 has 12 amino acids. Germline assignment: CDR1 SQVTM and CDR2 ANQGSEA. The DNA of the CDR3 is TGCAGCGTTGGCAATCGCACAGATACGCAGTATTTT. This encodes CSVGNRTDTQYF.

The chain recombines TRBV20-1 with TRBJ1-6, with TRBD1 matching 8 bases. V was clipped by 6 bases and J by 8 bases; unmatched bases: 9. Per the germline V gene, CDR1 is DFQATT and CDR2 is SNEGSKA (reference sequence). The CDR3 sequence is 14 residues long. CDR3 sequence reads: CSATRTGWDSPLHF. The CDR3 DNA sequence: TGCAGTGCCACCCGGACAGGGTGGGATTCACCCCTCCACTTT.

This clonotype was seen at least ten times. A read error may account for a junction end that differs from germline. The chain recombines TRBV7-9 with TRBJ1-4; no definite D call. This CDR3 has 16 amino acids. Germline assignment: CDR1 SEHNR and CDR2 FQNEAQ (reference sequence). The CDR3 sequence: CASSLIRGATNEKLFF. The CDR3 DNA reads TGTGCCAGCAGCTTAATCCGCGGAGCAACTAATGAAAAACTTTTTTTT.

This clonotype was seen a handful of times. V gene TRBV6-2 or TRBV6-3 combines with J gene TRBJ2-1; 7 bases line up with TRBD2. The germline V gene encodes CDR1 MNHEY and CDR2 SVGEGT. The V and J ends lost 7 bases and 6 bases, in that order; junction bases with no gene match: 6. The CDR3 is made up of 13 amino acids. The CDR3 DNA is TGTGCCAGCACTCCCGGCGGGGGCAATGAGCAGTTCTTC. Translating gives CASTPGGGNEQFF.

This clonotype was counted a few times. The chain links TRBV3-1 to TRBJ1-4, with D tentatively TRBD1 (6 bases). The CDR3 sequence is 17 residues long. Looked up from germline, CDR1 is LGHDT and CDR2 is YNNKEL (reference sequence). V was trimmed by 8 bases and J by 0 bases, leaving 19 bases between them. The CDR3 bases are TGTGCCAGCTACGTGGGCAGGGGAGGTCCAACTAATGAAAAACTGTTTTTT. This translates into CASYVGRGGPTNEKLFF.

This clonotype was found a few times. The V gene is TRBV11-2, the J gene TRBJ2-7; 7 nucleotides line up with TRBD1. The ends lost 4 bases at V and 3 bases at J; junction bases unmatched: 12. Germline V gene data show CDR1 as SGHAT and CDR2 as FQNNGV. The CDR3 length is 16 residues. In DNA form, the CDR3 reads TGTGCCAGCAGCTCCGAGGGTCGGACAGGAGACTACGAGCAGTACTTC. Its protein is CASSSEGRTGDYEQYF. Together with reference TRBV11-2 and TRBJ2-7, the CDR3 gives the full variable domain: EAGVAQSPRYKIIEKRQSVAFWCNPISGHATLYWYQQILGQGPKLLIQFQNNGVVDDSQLPKDRFSAERLKGVDSTLKIQPAKLEDSAVYLCASSSEGRTGDYEQYFGPGTRLTVT.

The V gene is TRBV5-4, the J gene TRBJ2-1; 11 bases agree with TRBD1. CDR3 size: 15 residues. J was trimmed by 7 bases and V by 4 bases; bases with no gene match: 7. In germline, CDR1 is SGHNT, CDR2 YYREEE (reference sequence). CDR3: CASSKPGQGENEQFF. CDR3 nucleotides: TGTGCCAGCAGCAAACCGGGACAGGGGGAGAATGAGCAGTTCTTC.